Reported below is one T cell receptor (beta chain). The data were produced by immunoSEQ multiplex PCR, yet TCRdb's version contains in-frame clones alone and is incomplete. In the table there are 1.4 million or so clones, less than 99% of which are singletons. The V end lost 3 bases, the J end lost 2 bases, and 6 bases lay between the germline ends. Germline loops: CDR1 KGHSH, CDR2 LQKENI. There are 13 residues in the CDR3. The data stem from a study of shared clonotypes between healthy human individuals. The J gene is TRBJ2-3, the V gene TRBV18; D unresolved. The sample was naive CD4+ T cells sorted from blood. Subset described: CD45RA+ positively selected. The clonotype comes from a man younger than 40 in good health. DNA of the CDR3: TGTGCCAGCTCACCGGCCACCACAGATACGCAGTATTTT. Translation: CASSPATTDTQYF.